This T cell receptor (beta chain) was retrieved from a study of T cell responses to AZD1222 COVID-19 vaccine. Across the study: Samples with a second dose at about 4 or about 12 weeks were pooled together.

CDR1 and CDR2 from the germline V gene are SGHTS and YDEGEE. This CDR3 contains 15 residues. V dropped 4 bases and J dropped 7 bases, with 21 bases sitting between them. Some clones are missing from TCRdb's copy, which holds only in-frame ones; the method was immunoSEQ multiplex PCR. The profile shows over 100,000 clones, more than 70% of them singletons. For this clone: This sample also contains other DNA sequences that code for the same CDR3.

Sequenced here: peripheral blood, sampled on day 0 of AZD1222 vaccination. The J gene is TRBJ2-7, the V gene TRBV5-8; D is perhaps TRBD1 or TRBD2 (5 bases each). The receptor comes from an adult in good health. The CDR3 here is CASSPLGRGPEEQYF. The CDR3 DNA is TGTGCCAGCAGCCCCTTGGGTCGGGGCCCCGAGGAGCAGTACTTC.